Following are 10 T cell receptor beta chains from one sample sequenced in a study of shared T cell receptors in the human thymus. TCRdb's table, derived via immunoSEQ multiplex PCR, lists solely in-frame clones and lacks some. The data contain roughly 500,000 clones, 70% to 80% of them seen just once; the ten biggest clones take up less than 0.015%. This same sample was also taken into another study, of human thymus T cells.

The sample comprised thymocytes. Receptors originate from a boy under three years old with a congenital heart defect.

The chain recombines TRBV5-6 with TRBJ2-1; the D gene is possibly TRBD2 (6 bases). The CDR3 runs 16 residues. The germline V and J ends were trimmed by 0 bases and 8 bases, with 18 bases remaining between them. The germline CDR1 and CDR2 sequences are SGHDT and YYEEEE. This chain's CDR3 is CASSLASRLEVDEQFF. The CDR3 bases are TGTGCCAGCAGCTTGGCCTCTAGACTAGAAGTCGATGAGCAGTTCTTC. Based on the CDR3 plus reference TRBV5-6 and TRBJ2-1, the full variable domain is DAGVTQSPTHLIKTRGQQVTLRCSPKSGHDTVSWYQQALGQGPQFIFQYYEEEERQRGNFPDRFSGHQFPNYSSELNVNALLLGDSALYLCASSLASRLEVDEQFFGPGTRLTVL.

The CDR3 here is CASRLTRDRGYEQYF. Written as DNA, the CDR3 is TGTGCCAGCAGACTAACAAGAGACAGGGGCTACGAGCAGTACTTC. The chain joins TRBV6-6 to TRBJ2-7, with 8 bases fitting TRBD1. The germline gives CDR1 MNHNY, CDR2 SVGAGI (reference sequence). The CDR3 length is 15 residues. The V and J ends lost 6 bases and 3 bases, in that order; junction bases with no gene match: 10.

CDR3 coding DNA: TGTGCCAGCCCCTCCCGGGGGGGGGCCGGGGCCAACGTCCTGACTTTC. Encoded protein: CASPSRGGAGANVLTF. This rearrangement joins TRBV2 to TRBJ2-6; 8 bases are shared with TRBD2. This CDR3 is built from 16 residues. Trimming cost V 8 bases and J 4 bases; bases outside gene matches: 10. The germline V gene has CDR1 SNHLY and CDR2 FYNNEI.

This clone appeared a few times. DNA for the CDR3: TGTGCCAGCTCACCACCGGGACAGGGGGGCTCTGGGGCCAACGTCCTGACTTTC. The encoded protein is CASSPPGQGGSGANVLTF. The chain uses TRBV18 and TRBJ2-6; 11 bases map to TRBD1. CDR1 is KGHSH and CDR2 is LQKENI in the germline V gene. The trim removed 0 bases at V and 0 bases at J, leaving 1 base unmatched. The CDR3 consists of 18 residues.

V usage is TRBV30 and J usage is TRBJ1-5; 8 nucleotides agree with TRBD1. Looked up from germline, CDR1 is GTSNPN and CDR2 is SVGIG (reference sequence). This CDR3 is built from 17 residues. The J segment lost 5 bases and the V segment lost 0 bases, leaving 12 bases of the junction unmatched. CDR3 sequence: CAWSVQGKGQDHQPQHF. The CDR3 nucleotides are TGTGCCTGGAGTGTACAGGGTAAGGGACAGGACCATCAGCCCCAGCATTTT. Together with reference TRBV30 and TRBJ1-5, the CDR3 gives the full variable domain: SQTIHQWPATLVQPVGSPLSLECTVEGTSNPNLYWYRQAAGRGLQLLFYSVGIGQISSEVPQNLSASRPQDRQFILSSKKLLLSDSGFYLCAWSVQGKGQDHQPQHFGDGTRLSIL.

The gene calls are TRBV27 and TRBJ1-1; no firm D call. Trimming cost V 10 bases and J 4 bases, with 16 bases left between them. CDR3 length equals 13 residues. The V gene's germline CDR1 is MNHEY and CDR2 SMNVEV (reference sequence). For the CDR3, the DNA is TGTGCCACCATGACCCCAGGCAGCACTGAAGCTTTCTTT. This encodes CATMTPGSTEAFF.

The rearrangement joins TRBV27 to TRBJ1-2; a possible D gene is TRBD1 (6 bases). V gave up 3 bases and J gave up 5 bases, with 16 bases separating them. Per the germline V gene, CDR1 is MNHEY and CDR2 is SMNVEV (reference sequence). There are 15 residues in the CDR3. The CDR3 here is CASSFGRGPPYGYTF. In DNA, the CDR3 is TGTGCCAGCAGTTTCGGCAGGGGCCCACCTTATGGCTACACCTTC.

The chain couples TRBV10-2 to TRBJ2-1; 8 bases line up with TRBD1. Germline V gene lookup returns CDR1 WSHSY and CDR2 SAAADI. The CDR3 spans 13 residues. V lost 8 bases to trimming and J lost 8 bases; unmatched junction nucleotides: 8. CDR3 in amino acids: CASGRTGPHEQFF. In DNA, the CDR3 is TGCGCCAGCGGGAGGACAGGGCCCCATGAGCAGTTCTTC.

J is TRBJ2-3 and V is TRBV6-1, with TRBD1 matching 7 bases. CDR3 length: 15 amino acids. Germline loops: CDR1 MNHNS, CDR2 SASEGT. Trimming at V came to 2 bases and at J to 3 bases, leaving 5 bases not matched to a gene. CDR3 nucleotide sequence: TGTGCCAGCAGTGAAACAGGGGTATGGACAGATACGCAGTATTTT. It yields the protein CASSETGVWTDTQYF.

This clone was observed a few times. The J gene is TRBJ1-4, the V gene TRBV4-3, with 7 bases fitting TRBD1. The germline CDR1 and CDR2 sequences are LGHNA and YSLEER. V shed 3 bases, J shed 7 bases, and the junction held 11 bases outside the gene matches. The CDR3 loop spans 16 amino acids. The CDR3 loop is CASSHFRGGNGEKLFF. Here the CDR3 DNA reads TGCGCCAGCAGCCACTTCCGAGGGGGCAACGGTGAAAAACTGTTTTTT.